The subject of this entry is one TCR beta chain. Looked up from germline, CDR1 is SEHNR and CDR2 is FQNEAQ (reference sequence). Unmatched junction bases numbered 10, after V lost 5 bases and J lost 0 bases. CDR3 length: 16 amino acids. These data come from a study of blood T cell repertoires in COVID-19. Background on the study: The samples span acute and convalescent COVID-19 from the United States, Italy and Spain. Sources were T cells, B-cell-depleted T cells, or PBMCs; the material itself was cDNA or gDNA.

The table came from immunoSEQ multiplex PCR; TCRdb's copy has only in-frame clones and leaves some out. The sample gives 80,000 or so clones, about 80% of which show up once; approximately 12% is in the top ten. The sequence was collected from a man of 80 years or more with acute or convalescent COVID-19. The chain uses TRBV7-9 and TRBJ2-7, with 7 bases lining up with TRBD1. The specimen was peripheral blood. The CDR3 reads CASSALDDRDSYEQYF. In DNA form, the CDR3 reads TGTGCCAGCAGCGCGTTGGATGACAGGGACTCCTACGAGCAGTACTTC.